One sample yielded the 9 T cell receptor beta chains listed below, sequenced in a study of cytomegalovirus exposure and HLA in healthy donors (dated by TCRdb to 2016 to 2017). The library was built by means of the immunoSEQ multiplex PCR assay. The multiplex PCR relied on a mix of 60 forward primers for TCR Vbeta segments and 13 reverse primers for TCR Jbeta segments. Sourced from immuneACCESS, this table was stored by TCRdb with only in-frame sequences that have V and J called. A share of the clones is absent; for the studies checked, an unresolved V gene accounts for under half, and the remainder has no known explanation. The sample profile shows fewer than 350,000 clones; 85% to 90% of them were found once. About 2.3% of the sample is in the top ten clones. Sequencing was performed on PBMCs. The receptors stem from a woman younger than 30 in good health and CMV-seronegative.

The rearrangement uses TRBV2 and TRBJ2-3, with 14 positions matching TRBD2. The CDR3 loop spans 16 amino acids. V was clipped by 11 bases and J by 3 bases; unmatched bases: 10. Per the germline V gene, CDR1 is SNHLY and CDR2 is FYNNEI. CDR3 region: CAPGEGLAGATDTQYF. Here the CDR3 DNA reads TGTGCCCCCGGCGAGGGACTAGCGGGGGCGACAGATACGCAGTATTTT.

The V and J genes are TRBV29-1 and TRBJ1-2, with TRBD1 identical over 12 bases. The CDR3 has 16 amino acids. J lost 7 bases, V lost 0 bases, and 9 bases had no gene match. Germline V lookup: CDR1 SQVTM, CDR2 ANQGSEA. The CDR3, as DNA: TGCAGCGTTGAAGATCGCGGGGGACAGGGGGCAGGTGGCTACACCTTC. This codes for CSVEDRGGQGAGGYTF. The variable domain in full, completed from reference TRBV29-1 and TRBJ1-2, reads SAVISQKPSRDICQRGTSLTIQCQVDSQVTMMFWYRQQPGQSLTLIATANQGSEATYESGFVIDKFPISRPNLTFSTLTVSNMSPEDSSIYLCSVEDRGGQGAGGYTFGSGTRLTVV.

The gene calls are TRBV5-5 and TRBJ2-1; 8 bases match TRBD2. The CDR3 totals 16 residues. CDR1 is SGHKS, CDR2 YYEKEE, per germline (reference sequence). V shed 3 bases, J shed 6 bases, and the junction held 11 bases outside the gene matches. In DNA, the CDR3 is TGTGCCAGCAGCTGGGGGGGGACTAGGGATTTCAATGAGCAGTTCTTC. Encoded protein: CASSWGGTRDFNEQFF.

This chain links TRBV12-5 with TRBJ1-1; possibly TRBD1 for D (5 bases). CDR1 and CDR2 from the germline V gene are LGHNT and FRNRAP. The length of the CDR3 is 13 residues. Trimming removed 4 bases from V and 6 bases from J, with 12 bases in between. CDR3 region: CASGWGGGAEAFF. Here the CDR3 DNA reads TGTGCTAGTGGTTGGGGGGGAGGGGCTGAAGCTTTCTTT.

This chain joins TRBV5-4 and TRBJ1-2, with D hard to call. The CDR3 has 15 amino acids. Trimming stripped 0 bases from V and 1 base from J, with 10 bases between. The germline V gene encodes CDR1 SGHNT and CDR2 YYREEE (reference sequence). The CDR3: CASSLGGGLNYGYTF. The CDR3 bases are TGTGCCAGCAGCTTGGGTGGAGGGCTTAACTATGGCTACACCTTC. Filled out from reference TRBV5-4 and TRBJ1-2, the complete variable domain reads ETGVTQSPTHLIKTRGQQVTLRCSSQSGHNTVSWYQQALGQGPQFIFQYYREEENGRGNFPPRFSGLQFPNYSSELNVNALELDDSALYLCASSLGGGLNYGYTFGSGTRLTVV.

The CDR3 coding sequence is TGTGCCAGCAGCCCTGGGACTAAAAGCACAGATACGCAGTATTTT. Protein: CASSPGTKSTDTQYF. The V call is TRBV9, the J call TRBJ2-3; 7 nucleotides line up with TRBD2. This CDR3 is built from 15 residues. CDR1 is SGDLS and CDR2 is YYNGEE in the germline V gene. The V and J ends lost 4 bases and 0 bases, in that order; junction bases with no gene match: 5.

The rearrangement joins TRBV10-2 to TRBJ2-3; 12 bases align to TRBD2. Germline trimming cut 2 bases from V and 2 bases from J; bases unmatched to any gene: 5. The CDR3 runs 17 residues. Looked up from germline, CDR1 is WSHSY and CDR2 is SAAADI. The CDR3 DNA reads as TGCGCCAGCAGTGAGATCAGGACTAGCGGGGCCACAGATACGCAGTATTTT. This codes for CASSEIRTSGATDTQYF.

The genes are TRBV7-6 and TRBJ2-3; tentatively, D is TRBD2 (6 bases). Germline V gives CDR1 SGHVS, CDR2 FNYEAQ. CDR3 length: 13 residues. The V and J ends lost 4 bases and 6 bases respectively, with 11 bases between them. CDR3 protein: CASSSLLADTQYF. The DNA of the CDR3 is TGTGCCAGCAGCTCTCTACTAGCTGATACGCAGTATTTT.

V is TRBV27 and J is TRBJ1-5; D is undetermined. This CDR3 is built from 15 residues. Trimming took off 5 bases at V and 0 bases at J, with 11 bases between the two ends. CDR1 MNHEY and CDR2 SMNVEV come from the germline V gene (reference sequence). This CDR3 is CASSRQANSNQPQHF. CDR3 coding DNA: TGTGCCAGCAGTCGGCAGGCGAATAGCAATCAGCCCCAGCATTTT.